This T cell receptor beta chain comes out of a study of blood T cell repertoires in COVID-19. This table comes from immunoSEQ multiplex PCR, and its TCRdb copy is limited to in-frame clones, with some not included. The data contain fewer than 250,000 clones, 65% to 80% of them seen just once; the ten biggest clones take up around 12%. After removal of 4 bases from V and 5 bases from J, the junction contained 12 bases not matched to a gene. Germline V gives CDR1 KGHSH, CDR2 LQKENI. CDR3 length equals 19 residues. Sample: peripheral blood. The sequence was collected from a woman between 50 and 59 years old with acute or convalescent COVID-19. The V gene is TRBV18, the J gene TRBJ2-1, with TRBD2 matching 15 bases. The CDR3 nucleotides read TGTGCCAGCTCACGAACAGGGCGACGGACTAGCGGGAGGGACAATGAGCAGTTCTTC. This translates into CASSRTGRRTSGRDNEQFF. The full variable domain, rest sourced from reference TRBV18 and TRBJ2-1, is NAGVMQNPRHLVRRRGQEARLRCSPMKGHSHVYWYRQLPEEGLKFMVYLQKENIIDESGMPKERFSAEFPKEGPSILRIQQVVRGDSAAYFCASSRTGRRTSGRDNEQFFGPGTRLTVL.